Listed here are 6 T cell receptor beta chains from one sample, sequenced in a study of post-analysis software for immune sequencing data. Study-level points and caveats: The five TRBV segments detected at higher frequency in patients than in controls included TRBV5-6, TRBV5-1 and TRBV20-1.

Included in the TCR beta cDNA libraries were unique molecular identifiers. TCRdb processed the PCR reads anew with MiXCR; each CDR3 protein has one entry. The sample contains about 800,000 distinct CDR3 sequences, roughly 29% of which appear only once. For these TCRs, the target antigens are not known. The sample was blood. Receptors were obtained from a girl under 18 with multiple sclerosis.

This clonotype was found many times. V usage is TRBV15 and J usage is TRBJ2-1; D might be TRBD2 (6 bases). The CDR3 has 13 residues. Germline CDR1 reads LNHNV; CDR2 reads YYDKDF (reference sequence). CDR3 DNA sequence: TGTGCGAGCACGCGGGACTTGTACAATGAGCAGTTCTTC. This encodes CASTRDLYNEQFF.

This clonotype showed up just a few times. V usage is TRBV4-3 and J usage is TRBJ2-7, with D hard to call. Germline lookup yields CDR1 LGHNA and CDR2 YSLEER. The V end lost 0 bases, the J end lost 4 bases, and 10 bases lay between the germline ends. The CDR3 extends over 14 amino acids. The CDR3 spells CASSQDVYSYEQYF. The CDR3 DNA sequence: TGCGCCAGCAGCCAAGACGTTTATTCATACGAGCAGTACTTC.

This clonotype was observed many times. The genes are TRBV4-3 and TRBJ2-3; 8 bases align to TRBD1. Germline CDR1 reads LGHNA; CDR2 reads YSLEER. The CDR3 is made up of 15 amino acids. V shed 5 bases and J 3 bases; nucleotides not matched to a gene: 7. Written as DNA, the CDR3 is TGCGCCAGCAGCACAGGACAGGGTGGGACAGATACGCAGTATTTT. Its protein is CASSTGQGGTDTQYF.

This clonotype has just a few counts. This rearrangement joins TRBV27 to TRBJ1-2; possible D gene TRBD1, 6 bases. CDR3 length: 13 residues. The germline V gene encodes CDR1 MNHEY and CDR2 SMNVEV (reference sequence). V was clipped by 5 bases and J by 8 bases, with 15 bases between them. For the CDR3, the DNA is TGTGCCAGCAGTACCCAAACAGGGAAAGGCTACACCTTC. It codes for CASSTQTGKGYTF.

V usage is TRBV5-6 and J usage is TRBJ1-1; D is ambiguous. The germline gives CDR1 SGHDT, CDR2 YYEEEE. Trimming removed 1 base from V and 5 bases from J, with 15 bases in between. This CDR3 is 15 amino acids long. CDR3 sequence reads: CASSLFISSETEAFF. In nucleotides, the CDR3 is TGTGCCAGCAGCTTGTTTATATCTTCGGAAACTGAAGCTTTCTTT.

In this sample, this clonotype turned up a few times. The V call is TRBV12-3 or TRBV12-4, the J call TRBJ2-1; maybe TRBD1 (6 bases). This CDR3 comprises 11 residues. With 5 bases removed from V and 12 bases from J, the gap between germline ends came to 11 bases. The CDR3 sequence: CASSLIQGQFF. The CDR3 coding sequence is TGTGCCAGCAGTCTGATACAGGGGCAGTTCTTC.